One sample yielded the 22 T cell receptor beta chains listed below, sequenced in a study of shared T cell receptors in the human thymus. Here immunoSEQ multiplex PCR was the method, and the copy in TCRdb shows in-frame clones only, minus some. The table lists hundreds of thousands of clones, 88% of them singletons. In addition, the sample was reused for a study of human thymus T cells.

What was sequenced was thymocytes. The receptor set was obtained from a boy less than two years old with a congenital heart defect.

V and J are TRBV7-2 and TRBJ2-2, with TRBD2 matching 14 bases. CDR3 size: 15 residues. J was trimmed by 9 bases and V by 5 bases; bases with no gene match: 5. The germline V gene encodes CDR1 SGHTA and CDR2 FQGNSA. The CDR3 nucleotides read TGTGCCAGCAGCCCCGGGACTAGCGGGAGTTGGGAGCTGTTTTTT. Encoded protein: CASSPGTSGSWELFF.

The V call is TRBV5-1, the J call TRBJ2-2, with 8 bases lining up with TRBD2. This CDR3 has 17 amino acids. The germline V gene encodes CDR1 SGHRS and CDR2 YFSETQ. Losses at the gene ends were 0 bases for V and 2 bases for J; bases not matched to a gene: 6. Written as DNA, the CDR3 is TGCGCCAGCAGCTTGGCCGGGACTAGATTTAACACCGGGGAGCTGTTTTTT. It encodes CASSLAGTRFNTGELFF.

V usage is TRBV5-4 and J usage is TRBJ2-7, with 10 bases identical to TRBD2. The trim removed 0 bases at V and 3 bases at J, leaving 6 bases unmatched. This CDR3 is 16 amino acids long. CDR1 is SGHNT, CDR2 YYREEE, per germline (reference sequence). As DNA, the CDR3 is TGTGCCAGCAGCTTGGCTGGCGCTAGCGGGGGCTACGAGCAGTACTTC. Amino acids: CASSLAGASGGYEQYF.

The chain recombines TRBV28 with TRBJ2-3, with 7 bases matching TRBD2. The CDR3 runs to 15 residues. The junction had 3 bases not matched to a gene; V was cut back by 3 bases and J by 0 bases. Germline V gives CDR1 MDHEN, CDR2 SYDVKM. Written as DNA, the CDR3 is TGTGCCAGCAGTTTGACTAGCCCTAGCACAGATACGCAGTATTTT. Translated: CASSLTSPSTDTQYF.

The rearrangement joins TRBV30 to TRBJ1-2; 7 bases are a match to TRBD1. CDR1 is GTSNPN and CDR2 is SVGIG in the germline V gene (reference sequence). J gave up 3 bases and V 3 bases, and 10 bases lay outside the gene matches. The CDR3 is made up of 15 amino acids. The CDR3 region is CAWRPLQGRDYGYTF. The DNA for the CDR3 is TGTGCCTGGAGGCCCCTACAGGGGCGGGACTATGGCTACACCTTC.

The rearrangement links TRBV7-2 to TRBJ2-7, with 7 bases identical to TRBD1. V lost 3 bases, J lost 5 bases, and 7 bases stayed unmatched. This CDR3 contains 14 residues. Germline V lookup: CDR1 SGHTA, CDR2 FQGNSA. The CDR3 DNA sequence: TGTGCCAGCAGCTTGAGGGGGCGCAGGAACGAGCAGTACTTC. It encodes CASSLRGRRNEQYF.

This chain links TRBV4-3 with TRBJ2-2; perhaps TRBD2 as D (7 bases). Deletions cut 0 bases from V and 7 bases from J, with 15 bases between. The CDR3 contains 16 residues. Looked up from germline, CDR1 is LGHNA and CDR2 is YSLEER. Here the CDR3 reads CASSQELGGGFGELFF. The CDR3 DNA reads TGCGCCAGCAGCCAAGAGCTAGGGGGGGGATTCGGGGAGCTGTTTTTT.

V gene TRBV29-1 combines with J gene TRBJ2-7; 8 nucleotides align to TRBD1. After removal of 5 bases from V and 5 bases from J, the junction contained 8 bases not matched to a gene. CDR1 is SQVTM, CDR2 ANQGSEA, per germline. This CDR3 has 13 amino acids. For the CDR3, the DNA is TGCAGCGTTCGAGGCAGGGGGCTCCACGAGCAGTACTTC. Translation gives CSVRGRGLHEQYF.

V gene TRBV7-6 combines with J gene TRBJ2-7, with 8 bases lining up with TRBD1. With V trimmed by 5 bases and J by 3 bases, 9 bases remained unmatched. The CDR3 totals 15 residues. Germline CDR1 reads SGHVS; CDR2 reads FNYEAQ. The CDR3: CASSTMPGQDYEQYF. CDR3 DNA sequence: TGTGCCAGCAGCACAATGCCGGGACAGGACTACGAGCAGTACTTC.

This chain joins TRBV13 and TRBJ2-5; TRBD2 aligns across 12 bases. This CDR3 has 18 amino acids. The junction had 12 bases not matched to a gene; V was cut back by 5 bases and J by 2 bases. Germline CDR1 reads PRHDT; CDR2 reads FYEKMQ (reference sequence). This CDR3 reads CASSHYPTLAGGQETQYF. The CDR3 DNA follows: TGTGCCAGCAGCCATTATCCCACACTAGCGGGAGGACAAGAGACCCAGTACTTC.

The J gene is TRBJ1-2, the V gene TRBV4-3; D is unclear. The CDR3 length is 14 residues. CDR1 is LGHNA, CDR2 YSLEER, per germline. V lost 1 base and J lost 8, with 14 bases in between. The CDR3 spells CASSQATVSGGYTF. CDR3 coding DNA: TGCGCCAGCAGCCAAGCCACCGTGTCGGGAGGCTACACCTTC.

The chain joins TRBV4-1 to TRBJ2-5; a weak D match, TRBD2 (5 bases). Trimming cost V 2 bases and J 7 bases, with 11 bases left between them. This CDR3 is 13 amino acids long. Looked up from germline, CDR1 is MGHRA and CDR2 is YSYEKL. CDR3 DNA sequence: TGCGCCAGCAGCCAACCGGGGTGGGGGACCCAGTACTTC. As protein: CASSQPGWGTQYF.

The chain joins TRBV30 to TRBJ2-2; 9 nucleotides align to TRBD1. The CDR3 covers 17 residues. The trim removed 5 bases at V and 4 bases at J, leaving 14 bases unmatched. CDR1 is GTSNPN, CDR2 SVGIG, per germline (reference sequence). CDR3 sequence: CAWAGKTGGLGTGELFF. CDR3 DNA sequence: TGTGCCTGGGCAGGGAAAACAGGGGGCTTGGGCACCGGGGAGCTGTTTTTT.

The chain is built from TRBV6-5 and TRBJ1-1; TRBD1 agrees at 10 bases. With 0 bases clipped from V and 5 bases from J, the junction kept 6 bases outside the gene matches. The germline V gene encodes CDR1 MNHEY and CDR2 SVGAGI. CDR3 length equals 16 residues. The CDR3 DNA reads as TGTGCCAGCAGTTACTCGGGGACAGGGGTTTGGACTGAAGCTTTCTTT. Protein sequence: CASSYSGTGVWTEAFF.

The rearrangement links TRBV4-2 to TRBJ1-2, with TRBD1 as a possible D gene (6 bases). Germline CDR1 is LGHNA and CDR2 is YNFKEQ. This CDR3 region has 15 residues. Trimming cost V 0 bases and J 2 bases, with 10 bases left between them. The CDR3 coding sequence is TGTGCCAGCAGCCAAGAGGACAGATTCAACTATGGCTACACCTTC. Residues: CASSQEDRFNYGYTF.

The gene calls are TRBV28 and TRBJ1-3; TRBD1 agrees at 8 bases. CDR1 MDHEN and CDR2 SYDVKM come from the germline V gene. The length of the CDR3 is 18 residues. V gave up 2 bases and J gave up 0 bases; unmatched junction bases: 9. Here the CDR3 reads CASSLVTGEGLSGNTIYF. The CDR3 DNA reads TGTGCCAGCAGTTTAGTGACAGGGGAAGGCCTCTCTGGAAACACCATATATTTT.

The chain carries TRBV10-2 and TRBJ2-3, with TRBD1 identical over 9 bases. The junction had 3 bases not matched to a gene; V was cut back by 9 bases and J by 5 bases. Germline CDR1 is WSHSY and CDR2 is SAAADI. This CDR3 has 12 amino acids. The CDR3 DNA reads TGCGCCAGTACGGACAGGGGAGATACGCAGTATTTT. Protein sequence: CASTDRGDTQYF.

DNA for the CDR3: TGTGCCAGCAGTTACCGGGACACACCCAATCAGCCCCAGCATTTT. Translating gives CASSYRDTPNQPQHF. The V call is TRBV6-5, the J call TRBJ1-5; a possible D gene is TRBD1 (6 bases). The CDR3 sequence is 15 residues long. Germline V gene data show CDR1 as MNHEY and CDR2 as SVGAGI. V was clipped by 2 bases and J by 3 bases, with 11 bases between them.

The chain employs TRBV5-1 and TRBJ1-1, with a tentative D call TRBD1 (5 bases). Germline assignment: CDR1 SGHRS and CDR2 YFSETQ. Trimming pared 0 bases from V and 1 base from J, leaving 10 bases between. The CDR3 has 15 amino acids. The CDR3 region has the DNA TGCGCCAGCAGCTTGGGCGGGGGTGGGAACACTGAAGCTTTCTTT. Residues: CASSLGGGGNTEAFF.

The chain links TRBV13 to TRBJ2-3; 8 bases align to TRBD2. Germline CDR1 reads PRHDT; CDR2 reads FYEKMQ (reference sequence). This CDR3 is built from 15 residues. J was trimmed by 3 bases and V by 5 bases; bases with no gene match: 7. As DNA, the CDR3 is TGTGCCAGCAGCCCCTCCCGGGGGGGAACAGATACGCAGTATTTT. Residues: CASSPSRGGTDTQYF.

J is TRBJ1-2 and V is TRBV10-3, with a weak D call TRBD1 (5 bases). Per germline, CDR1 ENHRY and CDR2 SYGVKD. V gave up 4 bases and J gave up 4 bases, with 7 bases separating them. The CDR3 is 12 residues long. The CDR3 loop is CAISGGAYGYTF. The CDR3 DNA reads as TGTGCCATCAGTGGCGGGGCCTATGGCTACACCTTC.

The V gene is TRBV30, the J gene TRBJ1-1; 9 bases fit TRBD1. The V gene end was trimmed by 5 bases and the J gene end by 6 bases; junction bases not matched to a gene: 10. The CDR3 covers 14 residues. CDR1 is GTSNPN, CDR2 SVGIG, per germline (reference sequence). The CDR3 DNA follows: TGTGCCTGGGGGGGGGATACAGGGGGCTCTGAAGCTTTCTTT. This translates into CAWGGDTGGSEAFF.